This TCR beta chain was documented in a study of shared T cell receptors in the human thymus. Only in-frame clones appear in the TCRdb table, and some are missing; sequencing was by immunoSEQ multiplex PCR. This sample yields approximately 760,000 clones, of which approximately 83% are seen a single time; around 0.0099% belongs to the top ten. V was cut by 5 bases and J by 1 base, with 14 bases left in between. This CDR3 is built from 15 residues. Germline V gene data show CDR1 as MNHEY and CDR2 as SVGAGI. This sample also belongs to another study, concerning human thymus T cells.

The clonotype comes from a girl in the first two years of life with a congenital heart defect. Input material: thymocytes. This chain connects TRBV6-5 to TRBJ1-1, with D perhaps TRBD1 (5 bases). The CDR3 sequence: CASSPTVYGNTEAFF. The CDR3 DNA reads TGTGCCAGCAGTCCGACAGTTTACGGGAACACTGAAGCTTTCTTT.